Below are 15 T cell receptor beta chains sequenced from a single sample in a study of beta chain features in type 1 diabetes. General study results and limits: The study found moderately but significantly shorter TCRB CDR3s in all four CD4+ subsets of Type 1 diabetes patients.

Sequenced material consisted of expressed TCRB transcripts (all of the isolated RNA was reverse transcribed). Data came from immunoSEQ multiplex PCR; TCRdb stores just in-frame clones and leaves some out. Among about 190,000 clones listed, under 9.5% were seen once. These receptors' targets are unknown. The sample consisted of central memory CD4+ T cells from blood. The receptors were gathered from a man between 18 and 29 years old with type 1 diabetes.

This clone showed up many times. The V call is TRBV4-3, the J call TRBJ2-5, with D unclear. The CDR3 runs to 13 residues. The V end was cut by 0 bases, the J end by 3 bases, with 5 bases between. From germline, CDR1 is LGHNA and CDR2 YSLEER. The DNA of the CDR3 is TGCGCCAGCAGCCAAGATCCAGAAGAGACCCAGTACTTC. This encodes CASSQDPEETQYF.

The CDR3 nucleotides are TGTGCCAGCAGCGAGGCTAGCGGGAGGGCCCGGGGGGAGCTGTTTTTT. The encoded protein is CASSEASGRARGELFF. J is TRBJ2-2 and V is TRBV9, with 12 positions matching TRBD2. The CDR3 is made up of 16 amino acids. Germline V gene sequence: CDR1 SGDLS, CDR2 YYNGEE. V lost 3 bases, J lost 8 bases, and 8 bases stayed unmatched. The full variable domain, completed using reference TRBV9 and TRBJ2-2, is DSGVTQTPKHLITATGQRVTLRCSPRSGDLSVYWYQQSLDQGLQFLIQYYNGEERAKGNILERFSAQQFPDLHSELNLSSLELGDSALYFCASSEASGRARGELFFGEGSRLTVL.

A few counts support this clone. As DNA, the CDR3 is TGTGCCAGCATTCCGAGCGGGAGCTTATATGAGCAGTACTTC. Protein product: CASIPSGSLYEQYF. The chain carries TRBV28 and TRBJ2-7; the match to TRBD2 covers 8 bases. The CDR3 has 14 residues. The V and J ends lost 7 bases and 7 bases, in that order; junction bases with no gene match: 12. Germline V CDR1 and CDR2: MDHEN, SYDVKM.

The rearrangement uses TRBV19 and TRBJ2-2, with TRBD1 matching 8 bases. Germline V lookup: CDR1 LNHDA, CDR2 SQIVND (reference sequence). The CDR3 runs to 16 residues. J lost 1 base, V lost 3 bases, and 4 bases had no gene match. Here the CDR3 reads CASSITGGENTGELFF. The CDR3 region has the DNA TGTGCCAGTAGTATTACAGGGGGAGAGAACACCGGGGAGCTGTTTTTT. The full variable domain, its missing parts supplied by reference TRBV19 and TRBJ2-2, is DGGITQSPKYLFRKEGQNVTLSCEQNLNHDAMYWYRQDPGQGLRLIYYSQIVNDFQKGDIAEGYSVSREKKESFPLTVTSAQKNPTAFYLCASSITGGENTGELFFGEGSRLTVL.

This clone was counted only a few times. The chain joins TRBV29-1 to TRBJ1-2; 7 bases match TRBD1. The junction had 12 bases not matched to a gene; V was cut back by 7 bases and J by 1 base. The germline CDR1 and CDR2 sequences are SQVTM and ANQGSEA. This CDR3 has 15 residues. CDR3 coding DNA: TGCAGCGCCCTGTCACGGGACAGAGTTAACTATGGCTACACCTTC. Its translation: CSALSRDRVNYGYTF.

CDR3: CASSLAGQTQYF. In nucleotides, the CDR3 is TGTGCCAGCAGCTTGGCCGGTCAGACCCAGTACTTC. The chain links TRBV5-6 to TRBJ2-5; D ambiguous. This CDR3 has 12 amino acids. Trimming pared 0 bases from V and 6 bases from J, leaving 6 bases between. Germline lookup yields CDR1 SGHDT and CDR2 YYEEEE.

The CDR3 reads CASRAQTGRTYEQYF. DNA of the CDR3: TGTGCCAGCAGAGCTCAGACAGGTCGTACCTACGAGCAGTACTTC. The chain has TRBV6-5 and TRBJ2-7, with D perhaps matching TRBD1 (6 bases). Germline V CDR1 and CDR2: MNHEY, SVGAGI. The CDR3 is made up of 15 amino acids. The V end was cut by 6 bases, the J end by 2 bases, with 17 bases between.

This clone was seen once. The J gene is TRBJ2-7, the V gene TRBV2, with TRBD1 identical over 9 bases. CDR3 length: 15 residues. Germline CDR1 and CDR2: SNHLY and FYNNEI. V shed 5 bases and J 7 bases; nucleotides not matched to a gene: 12. CDR3 sequence reads: CASSTRDRAREEQYF. CDR3 nucleotides: TGTGCCAGCAGTACCCGGGACAGGGCAAGAGAAGAGCAGTACTTC.

V and J are TRBV15 and TRBJ1-2; D gene uncertain. The V end was cut by 0 bases, the J end by 0 bases, with 8 bases between. CDR1 is LNHNV and CDR2 is YYDKDF in the germline V gene (reference sequence). This CDR3 has 15 amino acids. The CDR3 is CATSRDAVSNYGYTF. In DNA form, the CDR3 reads TGTGCCACCAGCAGAGATGCAGTTTCTAACTATGGCTACACCTTC.

This clone came up a few times. The chain uses TRBV28 and TRBJ2-7; TRBD2 aligns across 8 bases. In germline, CDR1 is MDHEN, CDR2 SYDVKM. The CDR3 extends over 14 amino acids. V was pared by 7 bases and J by 2 bases, with 7 bases of the junction left unmatched. In DNA, the CDR3 is TGTGCCAGCAAGCTAGCGGGTGACGCCTACGAGCAGTACTTC. This gives the protein CASKLAGDAYEQYF.

This clone was counted between two and nine times. This chain joins TRBV5-4 and TRBJ1-5, with 8 bases fitting TRBD1. This CDR3 region has 15 residues. V was clipped by 4 bases and J by 3 bases; unmatched bases: 6. Germline CDR1 and CDR2: SGHNT and YYREEE (reference sequence). In DNA form, the CDR3 reads TGTGCCAGCAGCCAAGGACAGGGTCTCAATCAGCCCCAGCATTTT. Translating gives CASSQGQGLNQPQHF. Full variable domain (missing parts from reference TRBV5-4 and TRBJ1-5): ETGVTQSPTHLIKTRGQQVTLRCSSQSGHNTVSWYQQALGQGPQFIFQYYREEENGRGNFPPRFSGLQFPNYSSELNVNALELDDSALYLCASSQGQGLNQPQHFGDGTRLSIL.

The V call is TRBV5-1, the J call TRBJ1-1, with D unresolved. Trimming took 1 base from V and 1 from J, leaving 5 bases between them. Germline CDR1 is SGHRS and CDR2 is YFSETQ. The CDR3 totals 13 residues. CDR3 sequence (DNA): TGCGCCAGCAGCTTGTTTCAGAACACTGAAGCTTTCTTT. Translating gives CASSLFQNTEAFF.

This clone was observed a few times. The chain uses TRBV30 and TRBJ1-1; the D gene is possibly TRBD1 (6 bases). Trimming pared 0 bases from V and 5 bases from J, leaving 10 bases between. CDR3 length equals 13 residues. Germline V CDR1 and CDR2: GTSNPN, SVGIG (reference sequence). As DNA, the CDR3 is TGTGCCTGGAGTGTAGGGGGGGGGACTGAAGCTTTCTTT. This encodes CAWSVGGGTEAFF.

V gene TRBV5-1 combines with J gene TRBJ2-7, with D possibly matching TRBD1 (6 bases). The germline CDR1 and CDR2 sequences are SGHRS and YFSETQ. V lost 10 bases to trimming and J lost 1 base, with 18 bases between them. The CDR3 is made up of 14 amino acids. This chain's CDR3 is CAAIQGEGSYEQYF. The CDR3, as DNA: TGCGCCGCCATACAGGGCGAAGGGTCCTACGAGCAGTACTTC.

This clone was recorded a few times. The chain joins TRBV5-4 to TRBJ2-5, with unresolved D. Trimming removed 4 bases from V and 5 bases from J, with 12 bases in between. The germline gives CDR1 SGHNT, CDR2 YYREEE (reference sequence). This CDR3 spans 13 amino acids. The DNA for the CDR3 is TGTGCCAGCAGCCCGAGCAGGTGGGAGACCCAGTACTTC. Its protein is CASSPSRWETQYF.